This TCR beta chain was documented in a study of blood T cell repertoires in COVID-19. Produced via immunoSEQ multiplex PCR; TCRdb's table is partial and in-frame only. This table has roughly 180,000 clones, over 70% appearing once. Trimming shortened V by 3 bases and J by 5 bases, and 11 bases separated the two germline ends. CDR1 is SGHAT and CDR2 is FQNNGV in the germline V gene. The CDR3 consists of 14 residues. This chain connects TRBV11-2 to TRBJ1-5; tentatively, D is TRBD1 (5 bases). Sequenced input: PBMCs or T cells enriched from blood (not recorded which). This TCR came from a woman between 45 and 65 years old in a cohort exposed to, infected with or recovered from COVID-19 (not recorded which). CDR3 amino acids: CASSFQGDHQPQHF. DNA of the CDR3: TGTGCCAGCAGCTTCCAGGGTGATCATCAGCCCCAGCATTTT. The whole variable domain, remainder taken from reference TRBV11-2 and TRBJ1-5, is EAGVAQSPRYKIIEKRQSVAFWCNPISGHATLYWYQQILGQGPKLLIQFQNNGVVDDSQLPKDRFSAERLKGVDSTLKIQPAKLEDSAVYLCASSFQGDHQPQHFGDGTRLSIL.